The clone carrying this T cell receptor beta chain was counted only a few times. The CDR3 loop spans 16 amino acids. The V and J ends lost 7 bases and 6 bases respectively, with 22 bases between them. Then a second PCR, running roughly 7 to 11 cycles, was carried out with a sample-barcoded 5' primer and a J-beta primer mix. Per-sample output comprised a minimum of 2.5 million paired-end reads containing CDR3. TCRdb independently ran MiXCR on the 5' RACE reads; one entry per CDR3 protein. This sample has 2 million or so distinct CDR3 sequences, with about 49% found just once. This entry comes from a study of blood T cells in healthy people across ages. Every participating donor contributed 9.5 to 10 milliliters of peripheral blood through a draw.

The sample taken for sequencing was blood. This rearrangement joins TRBV12-3 or TRBV12-4 to TRBJ2-4; D possibly uses TRBD1 or TRBD2 (7 bases each). The TCR comes from a woman aged 40 to 50 in good health. CDR3 in DNA: TGTGCCAGCACCCAAGCTGATTCCAGGGGGGGAAACATTCAGTACTTC. Protein product: CASTQADSRGGNIQYF.